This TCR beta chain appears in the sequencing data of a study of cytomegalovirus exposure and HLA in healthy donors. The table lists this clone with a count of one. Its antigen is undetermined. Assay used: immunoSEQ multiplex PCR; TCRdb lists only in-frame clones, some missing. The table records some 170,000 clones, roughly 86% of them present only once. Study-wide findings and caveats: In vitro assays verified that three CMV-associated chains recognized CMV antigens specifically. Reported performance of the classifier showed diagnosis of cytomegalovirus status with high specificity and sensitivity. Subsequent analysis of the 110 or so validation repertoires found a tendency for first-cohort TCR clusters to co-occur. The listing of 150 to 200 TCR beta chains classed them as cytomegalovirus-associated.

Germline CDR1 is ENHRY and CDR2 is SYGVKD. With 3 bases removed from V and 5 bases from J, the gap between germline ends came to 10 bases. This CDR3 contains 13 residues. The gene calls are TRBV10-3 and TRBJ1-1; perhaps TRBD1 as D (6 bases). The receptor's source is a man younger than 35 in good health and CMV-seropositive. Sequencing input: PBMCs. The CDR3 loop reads CAISEDRSTEAFF. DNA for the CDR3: TGTGCCATCAGTGAAGACAGGTCGACTGAAGCTTTCTTT.